This T cell receptor (beta chain) came from a study of identical twins. Template switching (which added a universal primer site) was used, and cDNA carried unique molecular identifiers. TCRdb re-called the 5' RACE reads with MiXCR, one entry per CDR3 protein. The top ten hold roughly 0.9% of the sample, which has hundreds of thousands of distinct CDR3 sequences, 8% to 9% seen once. Trimming pared 0 bases from V and 9 bases from J, leaving 18 bases between. The CDR3 loop spans 15 amino acids. Germline V lookup: CDR1 LNHNV, CDR2 YYDKDF (reference sequence). Whole-study results and caveats: An excess of low generation probability was shown by twin-shared out-of-frame alpha sequences. Interpretation of the results relied on cross-sectional statistical analysis and not on following the same donors. Insertion counts were lower in abundant cord blood beta clonotypes, a trend that memory repertoires did not show.

This clonotype was picked up a small number of times. Its antigen is still unknown. Another study also made use of these data, one on yellow fever vaccine responses in identical twins.

V is TRBV15 and J is TRBJ2-7; D perhaps matches TRBD1 (6 bases). This receptor was obtained from a young woman in good health. Specimen: PBMCs. The CDR3 region has the DNA TGTGCCACCAGCAGAGATTTGGCAGGGGATGGAGGGCAGTACTTC. Encoded protein: CATSRDLAGDGGQYF.